This passage covers 7 T cell receptor beta chains from one sample sequenced in a study of blood T cell repertoires in COVID-19. Libraries were prepared by immunoSEQ multiplex PCR; TCRdb keeps only in-frame clonotypes and omits some of them. The table includes nearly 250,000 clones, 70% to 85% detected once. Sequencing used peripheral blood. The receptor source for this set is an elderly woman with acute or convalescent COVID-19.

The rearrangement uses TRBV18 and TRBJ1-2; weak D call: TRBD1 (5 bases). This CDR3 is built from 15 residues. In germline, CDR1 is KGHSH, CDR2 LQKENI. Trimming took off 3 bases at V and 4 bases at J, with 15 bases between the two ends. CDR3 protein: CASSPTQTDSYGYTF. Here the CDR3 DNA reads TGTGCCAGCTCACCTACCCAGACAGATAGCTATGGCTACACCTTC. Full variable domain (missing parts from reference TRBV18 and TRBJ1-2): NAGVMQNPRHLVRRRGQEARLRCSPMKGHSHVYWYRQLPEEGLKFMVYLQKENIIDESGMPKERFSAEFPKEGPSILRIQQVVRGDSAAYFCASSPTQTDSYGYTFGSGTRLTVV.

V is TRBV5-4 and J is TRBJ2-7; 7 bases line up with TRBD1. The CDR3 has 15 residues. Germline CDR1 reads SGHNT; CDR2 reads YYREEE (reference sequence). The V and J ends lost 5 bases and 4 bases, in that order; junction bases with no gene match: 12. CDR3 coding DNA: TGTGCCAGCAGTATACAGGGGTCGCGGTGGTACGAGCAGTACTTC. This translates into CASSIQGSRWYEQYF.

This clone was seen repeatedly, ten times or more. The chain is built from TRBV7-2 and TRBJ1-1; 7 bases agree with TRBD1. The ends lost 2 bases at V and 4 bases at J; junction bases unmatched: 13. The CDR3 extends over 17 amino acids. Germline V CDR1 and CDR2: SGHTA, FQGNSA. The CDR3 nucleotides read TGTGCCAGCAGCTTACGTCAGGGGGGCGCCGGGGGCACTGAAGCTTTCTTT. It yields the protein CASSLRQGGAGGTEAFF.

The chain carries TRBV6-1 and TRBJ1-1, with a possible D match to TRBD1 (6 bases). This CDR3 is 15 amino acids long. V was cut by 1 base and J by 4 bases, with 13 bases left in between. From germline, CDR1 is MNHNS and CDR2 SASEGT. Here the CDR3 DNA reads TGTGCCAGCAGTGAAGATGCCAGGGGCTTCACTGAAGCTTTCTTT. As protein: CASSEDARGFTEAFF.

The V call is TRBV20-1, the J call TRBJ1-1; TRBD1 agrees at 8 bases. CDR3 length: 14 amino acids. The germline V gene has CDR1 DFQATT and CDR2 SNEGSKA (reference sequence). V gave up 3 bases and J gave up 5 bases; unmatched junction bases: 8. CDR3 sequence: CSASAGTGRTEAFF. The CDR3 DNA sequence: TGCAGTGCTAGTGCCGGGACAGGACGAACTGAAGCTTTCTTT.

This clone has more than one count but fewer than ten. The rearrangement links TRBV7-8 to TRBJ1-6, with 12 bases identical to TRBD1. From germline, CDR1 is SGHVS and CDR2 FQNEAQ. The CDR3 extends over 16 amino acids. Trimming removed 5 bases from V and 10 bases from J; junction bases left unmatched: 9. CDR3 DNA: TGTGCCAGCAGCCTCCGGGACAGGGGGCTAGGGTCACCCCTCCACTTT. It codes for CASSLRDRGLGSPLHF.

The genes are TRBV7-2 and TRBJ1-5; D remains ambiguous. CDR3 length: 15 amino acids. CDR1 is SGHTA and CDR2 is FQGNSA in the germline V gene. Between the trimmed V and J ends, which lost 1 base and 7 bases, there was a span of 14 bases. The CDR3 sequence is CASSLDGPGRQPQHF. DNA for the CDR3: TGTGCCAGCAGCTTAGACGGCCCTGGGAGACAGCCCCAGCATTTT.